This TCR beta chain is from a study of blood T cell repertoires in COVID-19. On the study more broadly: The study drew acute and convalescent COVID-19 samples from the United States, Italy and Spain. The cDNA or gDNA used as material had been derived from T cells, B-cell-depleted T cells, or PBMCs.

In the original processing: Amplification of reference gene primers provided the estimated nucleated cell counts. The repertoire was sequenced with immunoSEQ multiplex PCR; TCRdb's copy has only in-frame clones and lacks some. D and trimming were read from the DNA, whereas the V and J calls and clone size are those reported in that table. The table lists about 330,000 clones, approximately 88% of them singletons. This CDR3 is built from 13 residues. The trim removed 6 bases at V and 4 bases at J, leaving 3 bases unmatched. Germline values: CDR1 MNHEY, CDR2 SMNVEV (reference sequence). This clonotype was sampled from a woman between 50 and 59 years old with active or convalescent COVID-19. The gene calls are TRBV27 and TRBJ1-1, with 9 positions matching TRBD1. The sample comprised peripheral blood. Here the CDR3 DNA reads TGTGCCAGCAGGAGACAGGGGGGCACTGAAGCTTTCTTT. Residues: CASRRQGGTEAFF.